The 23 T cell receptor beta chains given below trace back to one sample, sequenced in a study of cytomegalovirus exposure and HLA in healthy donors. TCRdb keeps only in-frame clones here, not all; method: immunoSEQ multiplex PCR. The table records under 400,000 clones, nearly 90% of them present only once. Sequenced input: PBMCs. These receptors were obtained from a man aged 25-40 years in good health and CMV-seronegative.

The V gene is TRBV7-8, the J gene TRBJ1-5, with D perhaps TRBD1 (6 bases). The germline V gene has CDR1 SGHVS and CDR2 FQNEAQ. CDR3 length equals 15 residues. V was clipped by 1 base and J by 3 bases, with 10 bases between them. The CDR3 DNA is TGTGCCAGCAGCTTAGATGGACAGAACAATCAGCCCCAGCATTTT. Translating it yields CASSLDGQNNQPQHF.

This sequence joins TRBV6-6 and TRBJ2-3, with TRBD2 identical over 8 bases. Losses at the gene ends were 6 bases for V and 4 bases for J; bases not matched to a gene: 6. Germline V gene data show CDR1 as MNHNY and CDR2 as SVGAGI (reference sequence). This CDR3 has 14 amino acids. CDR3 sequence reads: CASSLAGGSDTQYF. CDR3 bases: TGTGCCAGCAGCCTCGCGGGGGGTTCAGATACGCAGTATTTT.

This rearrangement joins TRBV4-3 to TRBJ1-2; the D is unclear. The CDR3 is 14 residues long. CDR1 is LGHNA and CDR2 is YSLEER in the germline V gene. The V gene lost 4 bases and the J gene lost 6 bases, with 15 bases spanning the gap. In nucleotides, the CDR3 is TGCGCCAGCAGCCGTCGCGGAGATCTCCATGGCTACACCTTC. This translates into CASSRRGDLHGYTF.

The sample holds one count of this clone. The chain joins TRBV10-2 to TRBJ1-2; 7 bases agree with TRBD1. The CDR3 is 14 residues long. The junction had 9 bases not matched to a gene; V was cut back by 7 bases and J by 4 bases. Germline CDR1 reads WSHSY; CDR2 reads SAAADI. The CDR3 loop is CASIPDRALYGYTF. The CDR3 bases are TGCGCCAGCATTCCAGACAGGGCCCTCTATGGCTACACCTTC.

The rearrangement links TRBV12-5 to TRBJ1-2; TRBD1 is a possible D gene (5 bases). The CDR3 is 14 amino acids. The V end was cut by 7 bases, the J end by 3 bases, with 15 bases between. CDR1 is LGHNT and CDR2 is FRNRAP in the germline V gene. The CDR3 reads CASDAQGEDYGYTF. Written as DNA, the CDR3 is TGTGCTAGTGATGCCCAGGGCGAGGACTATGGCTACACCTTC.

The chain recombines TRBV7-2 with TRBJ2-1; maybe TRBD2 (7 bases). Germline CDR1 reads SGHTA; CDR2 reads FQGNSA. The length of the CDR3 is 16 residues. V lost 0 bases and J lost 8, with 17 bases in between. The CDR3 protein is CASSLALTGGLHEQFF. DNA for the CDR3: TGTGCCAGCAGCTTAGCGCTGACCGGGGGGCTTCATGAGCAGTTCTTC.

CDR3 residues: CASSSYDRVGNTIYF. The DNA of the CDR3 is TGTGCCAGCAGCTCTTATGACAGGGTGGGAAACACCATATATTTT. V is TRBV11-2 and J is TRBJ1-3; 7 bases align to TRBD1. This CDR3 region has 15 residues. The germline V gene encodes CDR1 SGHAT and CDR2 FQNNGV. The trim removed 4 bases at V and 4 bases at J, leaving 7 bases unmatched.

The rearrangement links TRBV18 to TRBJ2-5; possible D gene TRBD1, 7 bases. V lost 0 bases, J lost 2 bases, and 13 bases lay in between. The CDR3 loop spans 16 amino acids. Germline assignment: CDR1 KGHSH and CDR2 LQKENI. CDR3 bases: TGTGCCAGCTCACCACCGAGGAGGGGGCAACAAGAGACCCAGTACTTC. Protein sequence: CASSPPRRGQQETQYF.

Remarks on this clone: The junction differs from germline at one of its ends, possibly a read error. CDR3 in amino acids: CASSSPGTGTSYNSPLHF. The CDR3 nucleotides are TGTGCCAGCTCATCACCCGGGACAGGAACCTCCTATAATTCACCCCTCCACTTT. J is TRBJ1-6 and V is TRBV18; TRBD1 matches 8 bases. The CDR3 is 18 residues long. Germline CDR1 KGHSH, CDR2 LQKENI.

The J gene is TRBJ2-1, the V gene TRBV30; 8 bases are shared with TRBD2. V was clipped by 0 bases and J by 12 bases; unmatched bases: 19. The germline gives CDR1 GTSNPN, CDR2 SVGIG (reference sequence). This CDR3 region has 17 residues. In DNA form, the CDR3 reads TGTGCCTGGAGTGTTTTTTCCGGGGGGGGAAGTGCTGACGTGCAGTTCTTC. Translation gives CAWSVFSGGGSADVQFF.

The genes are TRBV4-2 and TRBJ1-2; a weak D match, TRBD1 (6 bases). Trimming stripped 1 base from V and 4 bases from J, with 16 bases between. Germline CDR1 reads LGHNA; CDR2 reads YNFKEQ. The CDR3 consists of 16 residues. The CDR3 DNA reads TGTGCCAGCAGCCAAGGGGGCCTTGGACAGTTCTATGGCTACACCTTC. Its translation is CASSQGGLGQFYGYTF.

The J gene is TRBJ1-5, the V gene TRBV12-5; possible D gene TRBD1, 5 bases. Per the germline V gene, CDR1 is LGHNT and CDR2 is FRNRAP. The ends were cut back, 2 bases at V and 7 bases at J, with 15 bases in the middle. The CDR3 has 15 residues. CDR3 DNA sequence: TGTGCTAGTGGTTTGCTCGCGGGGGAGAGGCAGCCCCAGCATTTT. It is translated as CASGLLAGERQPQHF.

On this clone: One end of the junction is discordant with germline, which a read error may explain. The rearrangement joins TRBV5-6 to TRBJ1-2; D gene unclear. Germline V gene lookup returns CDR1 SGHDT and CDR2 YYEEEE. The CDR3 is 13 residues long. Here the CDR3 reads CASSLDGIYGYTF. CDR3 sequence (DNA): TGTGCCAGCAGTTTGGACGGGATCTATGGCTACACCTTC.

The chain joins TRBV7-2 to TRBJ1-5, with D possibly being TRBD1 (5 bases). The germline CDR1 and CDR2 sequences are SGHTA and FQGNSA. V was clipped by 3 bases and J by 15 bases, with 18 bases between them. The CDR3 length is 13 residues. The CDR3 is CASSLAGTLMRHF. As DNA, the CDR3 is TGTGCCAGCAGCTTGGCCGGGACTCTTATGCGGCATTTT.

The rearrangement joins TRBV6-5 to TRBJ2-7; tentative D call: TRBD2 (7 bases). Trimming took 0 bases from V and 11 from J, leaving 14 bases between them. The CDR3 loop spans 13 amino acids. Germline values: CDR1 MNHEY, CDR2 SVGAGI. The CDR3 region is CASSYSGGGKEYF. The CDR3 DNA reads TGTGCCAGCAGTTACTCAGGGGGGGGGAAAGAGTACTTC.

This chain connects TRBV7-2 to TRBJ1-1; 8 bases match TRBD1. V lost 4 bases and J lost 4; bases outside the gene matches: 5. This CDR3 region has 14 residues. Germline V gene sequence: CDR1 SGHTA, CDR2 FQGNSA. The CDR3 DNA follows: TGTGCCAGCAGCTCTCAGGGGGCTCGCACTGAAGCTTTCTTT. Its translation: CASSSQGARTEAFF.

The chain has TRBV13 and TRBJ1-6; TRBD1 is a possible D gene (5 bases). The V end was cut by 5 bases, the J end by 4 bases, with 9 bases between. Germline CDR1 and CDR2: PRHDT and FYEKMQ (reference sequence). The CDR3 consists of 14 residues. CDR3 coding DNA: TGTGCCAGCAGCCCGGGACTGTATAATTCACCCCTCCACTTT. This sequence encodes CASSPGLYNSPLHF.

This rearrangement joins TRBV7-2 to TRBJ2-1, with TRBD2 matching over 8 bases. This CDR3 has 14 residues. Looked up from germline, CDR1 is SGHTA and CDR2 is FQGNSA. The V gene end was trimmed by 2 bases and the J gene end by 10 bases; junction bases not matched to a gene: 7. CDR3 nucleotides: TGTGCCAGCAGCTTAAGATCGGCTAGCGGGGAGCAGTTCTTC. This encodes CASSLRSASGEQFF.

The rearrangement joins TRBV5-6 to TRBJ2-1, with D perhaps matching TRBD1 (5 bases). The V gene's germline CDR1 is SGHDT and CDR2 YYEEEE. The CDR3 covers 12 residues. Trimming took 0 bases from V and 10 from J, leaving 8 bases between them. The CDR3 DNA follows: TGTGCCAGCAGCTTGGATAGGGGAGAGCAGTTCTTC. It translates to CASSLDRGEQFF.

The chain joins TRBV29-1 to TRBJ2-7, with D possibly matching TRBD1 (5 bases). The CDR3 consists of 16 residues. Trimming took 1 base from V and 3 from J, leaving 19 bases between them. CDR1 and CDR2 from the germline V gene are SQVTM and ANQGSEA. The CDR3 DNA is TGCAGCGTTGAAGGTCGGTCAAGGGGCTGGGGCTACGAGCAGTACTTC. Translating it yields CSVEGRSRGWGYEQYF.

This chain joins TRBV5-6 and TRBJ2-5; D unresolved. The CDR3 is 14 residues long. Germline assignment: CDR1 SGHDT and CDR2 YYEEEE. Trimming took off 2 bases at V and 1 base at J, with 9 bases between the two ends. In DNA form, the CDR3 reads TGTGCCAGCAGCTTTGTCTCTAGCCAAGAGACCCAGTACTTC. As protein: CASSFVSSQETQYF.

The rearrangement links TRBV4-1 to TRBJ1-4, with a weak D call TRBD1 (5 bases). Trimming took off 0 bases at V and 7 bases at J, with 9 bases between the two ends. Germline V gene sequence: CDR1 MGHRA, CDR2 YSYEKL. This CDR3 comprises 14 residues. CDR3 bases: TGCGCCAGCAGCCAAGACAGGGATGGTGAAAAACTGTTTTTT. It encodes CASSQDRDGEKLFF.

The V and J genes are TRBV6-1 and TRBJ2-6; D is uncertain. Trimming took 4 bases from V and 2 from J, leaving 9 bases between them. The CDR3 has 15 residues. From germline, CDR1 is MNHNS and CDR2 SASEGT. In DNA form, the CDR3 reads TGTGCCAGCAGTGCGACGCTAGCTGGGGCCAACGTCCTGACTTTC. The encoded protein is CASSATLAGANVLTF.